A single sample is the source of the 8 T cell receptor beta chains below, sequenced in a study of identical twins. TCRdb passed the 5' RACE reads through MiXCR, listing each CDR3 protein once. Of approximately 210,000 distinct CDR3 sequences in the sample, 6.5% were seen once. The same sample was also used in a study of T cells expressing NK-cell markers.

Sequencing was carried out using CD8+ T cells sorted from blood. These receptors were obtained from a woman under 30 in good health.

This clonotype has ten or more counts. The chain uses TRBV5-5 and TRBJ2-7, with D possibly TRBD1 on 6 matching bases. The V gene's germline CDR1 is SGHKS and CDR2 YYEKEE (reference sequence). The CDR3 has 14 residues. V was cut by 2 bases and J by 6 bases, with 15 bases left in between. CDR3 DNA sequence: TGTGCCAGCAGCTTTGACAGGAGCTTGGGCGAGCAGTACTTC. This encodes CASSFDRSLGEQYF.

This clonotype was seen many times. The V and J genes are TRBV6-1 and TRBJ2-3; D gene unclear. Germline V gene lookup returns CDR1 MNHNS and CDR2 SASEGT. V lost 6 bases to trimming and J lost 6 bases, with 13 bases between them. The length of the CDR3 is 13 residues. CDR3 coding DNA: TGTGCCAGCAGCCCCATTGGCGCGGATACGCAGTATTTT. As protein: CASSPIGADTQYF.

The rearrangement uses TRBV2 and TRBJ1-1; tentatively, D is TRBD1 (5 bases). Trimming shortened V by 8 bases and J by 4 bases, and 11 bases separated the two germline ends. Germline V gene data show CDR1 as SNHLY and CDR2 as FYNNEI. The CDR3 consists of 12 residues. The CDR3 nucleotides read TGTGCCAGCCCTGGGGGGATCACTGAAGCTTTCTTT. It specifies CASPGGITEAFF.

There are many counts of this clonotype. CDR3 protein: CSARRIAGAYNEQFF. The CDR3 coding sequence is TGCAGTGCTAGACGCATAGCGGGAGCGTACAATGAGCAGTTCTTC. The genes are TRBV20-1 and TRBJ2-1; 9 nucleotides agree with TRBD2. Germline-derived CDR1 and CDR2 are DFQATT and SNEGSKA (reference sequence). The CDR3 spans 15 residues. The trim removed 2 bases at V and 4 bases at J, leaving 6 bases unmatched.

This clonotype was picked up many times. In DNA, the CDR3 is TGTGCCAGCAGTTACGGGACAGGGGAGTCGGGGGCCAACGTCCTGACTTTC. Residues: CASSYGTGESGANVLTF. V gene TRBV12-3 or TRBV12-4 combines with J gene TRBJ2-6; the match to TRBD1 covers 10 bases. Unmatched junction bases numbered 7, after V lost 4 bases and J lost 4 bases. The CDR3 contains 17 residues.

Ten or more counts support this clonotype. J is TRBJ2-3 and V is TRBV7-9; TRBD1 matches 10 bases. Germline CDR1 is SEHNR and CDR2 is FQNEAQ (reference sequence). The V and J ends lost 7 bases and 5 bases, in that order; junction bases with no gene match: 6. This CDR3 contains 14 residues. The CDR3 loop reads CASKATGGKDTQYF. The DNA for the CDR3 is TGTGCCAGCAAGGCGACAGGGGGCAAAGATACGCAGTATTTT.

The V and J genes are TRBV12-5 and TRBJ2-1; 8 bases line up with TRBD2. Germline CDR1 reads LGHNT; CDR2 reads FRNRAP. CDR3 size: 16 residues. With 9 bases clipped from V and 1 base from J, the junction kept 11 bases outside the gene matches. This CDR3 reads CARDLVAGLSYNEQFF. The CDR3 DNA is TGTGCTAGAGATTTGGTAGCGGGGCTTTCCTACAATGAGCAGTTCTTC.

This clonotype was detected a few times. The DNA of the CDR3 is TGTGCCACCAGCAGAGCTTCAGGTAGTGAAGCTTTCTTT. This translates into CATSRASGSEAFF. V and J are TRBV15 and TRBJ1-1; D remains ambiguous. Trimming left V 1 base short and J 7 bases short, with 10 bases between. Looked up from germline, CDR1 is LNHNV and CDR2 is YYDKDF (reference sequence). This CDR3 region has 13 residues.